Below, 30 T cell receptor beta chains from the same sample are listed, as sequenced in a study of Graves' ophthalmopathy and Graves' hyperthyroidism (dated by TCRdb to about 2018). Sequencer: Illumina HiSeq 2000. TCR beta CDR3 regions were amplified from RNA transcripts for repertoire sequencing. The first round of RT-PCR was done with HTBI primers and the Qiagen OneStep RT-PCR kit, and was followed by a second round of multiplex PCR, then size selection and purification. TCRdb redid the processing of the public reads, applying fastp at Q25 and MiXCR, and retained in-frame beta chains. Entries are consolidated by CDR3 protein sequence, retaining the most common genes and DNA. The sample records more than 300,000 distinct CDR3 sequences, roughly 15% of which are singletons. The ten largest make up about 7% of the sample. The sample consisted of peripheral blood. These receptors were obtained from a woman younger than 30 with stable Graves' hyperthyroidism. Donor details come from another sample of the same person, matched by shared clones.

In its sample, this clonotype was seen many times. V and J are TRBV12-3 or TRBV12-4 and TRBJ1-2; D gene unclear. The V and J ends lost 7 bases and 10 bases respectively, with 19 bases between them. The CDR3 length is 13 residues. The CDR3: CASTHPGPGFYTF. DNA for the CDR3: TGTGCCAGCACACACCCCGGACCGGGCTTCTACACCTTC.

The rearrangement links TRBV29-1 to TRBJ2-5; TRBD1 is a possible D gene (5 bases). Trimming cost V 3 bases and J 3 bases, with 8 bases left between them. CDR3 length: 12 residues. The germline CDR1 and CDR2 sequences are SQVTM and ANQGSEA. The CDR3 DNA reads TGCAGCGTTGACAGGGTTGAAGAGACCCAGTACTTC. It translates to CSVDRVEETQYF. Drawing the rest from reference TRBV29-1 and TRBJ2-5, the complete variable domain is SAVISQKPSRDICQRGTSLTIQCQVDSQVTMMFWYRQQPGQSLTLIATANQGSEATYESGFVIDKFPISRPNLTFSTLTVSNMSPEDSSIYLCSVDRVEETQYFGPGTRLLVL.

This chain connects TRBV5-1 to TRBJ2-7; perhaps D is TRBD1 or TRBD2 (6 bases each). V gave up 2 bases and J gave up 4 bases, with 13 bases separating them. This CDR3 region has 14 residues. CDR1 SGHRS and CDR2 YFSETQ come from the germline V gene. The CDR3 bases are TGCGCCAGCAGCTTACAGGGAGGATTGTACGAGCAGTACTTC. Translating gives CASSLQGGLYEQYF.

This clonotype was detected ten times or more. The CDR3 spells CASSMGRGTYEQYF. Here the CDR3 DNA reads TGTGCCAGTAGTATGGGGCGGGGGACCTACGAGCAGTACTTC. The J gene is TRBJ2-7, the V gene TRBV19; 7 bases line up with TRBD2. The CDR3 is made up of 14 amino acids. Trimming cost V 3 bases and J 2 bases; bases outside gene matches: 4. Germline V CDR1 and CDR2: LNHDA, SQIVND (reference sequence).

This chain links TRBV12-3 or TRBV12-4 with TRBJ1-1, with D tentatively TRBD1 (5 bases). The V gene lost 5 bases and the J gene lost 1 base, with 14 bases spanning the gap. CDR3 length: 15 residues. The CDR3 is CASSEPGRGNTEAFF. In nucleotides, the CDR3 is TGTGCCAGCAGTGAACCGGGACGGGGGAACACTGAAGCTTTCTTT.

This clonotype was seen repeatedly, ten times or more. The V and J genes are TRBV12-3 or TRBV12-4 and TRBJ1-2; D call uncertain. The CDR3 loop spans 11 amino acids. Trimming cost V 3 bases and J 7 bases, with 6 bases left between them. In DNA form, the CDR3 reads TGTGCCAGCAGTTTTGGGTTTGGCTACACCTTC. Translated, it gives CASSFGFGYTF.

The rearrangement links TRBV4-1 to TRBJ2-2; D unresolved. V lost 5 bases and J 6 bases, leaving 7 bases between the germline ends. Per germline, CDR1 MGHRA and CDR2 YSYEKL. CDR3 length: 12 amino acids. CDR3 in DNA: TGCGCCAGCAGCAAGGTTCCCGGGGAGCTGTTTTTT. This sequence encodes CASSKVPGELFF.

At least ten counts were recorded for this clonotype. The rearrangement joins TRBV20-1 to TRBJ1-3; D ambiguous. V lost 0 bases to trimming and J lost 9 bases, with 9 bases between them. Germline assignment: CDR1 DFQATT and CDR2 SNEGSKA (reference sequence). The CDR3 length is 12 residues. In DNA form, the CDR3 reads TGCAGTGCTAGAGATCGTGGGAGCACCATATATTTT. Amino acid sequence: CSARDRGSTIYF.

This clonotype was counted many times. The rearrangement links TRBV5-8 to TRBJ2-5, with TRBD1 matching 7 bases. V was pared by 0 bases and J by 4 bases, with 9 bases of the junction left unmatched. This CDR3 contains 16 residues. The V gene's germline CDR1 is SGHTS and CDR2 YDEGEE. Written as DNA, the CDR3 is TGTGCCAGCAGCTTGGACCACAGGGGTTCGTCAGAGACCCAGTACTTC. Its translation is CASSLDHRGSSETQYF.

In its sample, this clonotype was seen many times. The V and J genes are TRBV3-1 and TRBJ2-5; D may be TRBD2 (6 bases). Germline V gene data show CDR1 as LGHDT and CDR2 as YNNKEL (reference sequence). The length of the CDR3 is 15 residues. The V gene lost 3 bases and the J gene lost 5 bases, with 16 bases spanning the gap. CDR3 amino acids: CASSHPGGGTETQYF. Written as DNA, the CDR3 is TGTGCCAGCAGCCACCCCGGAGGAGGGACGGAGACCCAGTACTTC.

The sample holds many counts of this clonotype. The gene calls are TRBV6-5 and TRBJ2-5, with TRBD1 identical over 9 bases. The V gene's germline CDR1 is MNHEY and CDR2 SVGAGI. J was trimmed by 4 bases and V by 4 bases; bases with no gene match: 4. The CDR3 contains 14 residues. This CDR3 reads CASSSLDRGETQYF. In DNA, the CDR3 is TGTGCCAGCAGTTCCCTGGACAGGGGAGAGACCCAGTACTTC.

The genes are TRBV20-1 and TRBJ2-7; D uncertain. V lost 0 bases and J lost 4, with 13 bases in between. Germline lookup yields CDR1 DFQATT and CDR2 SNEGSKA (reference sequence). There are 14 residues in the CDR3. The CDR3: CSARDPTTLYEQYF. CDR3 nucleotides: TGCAGTGCTAGAGACCCTACAACATTATACGAGCAGTACTTC.

Many counts were recorded for this clonotype. The rearrangement links TRBV6-1 to TRBJ1-1, with D possibly matching TRBD1 (6 bases). The CDR3 length is 14 residues. The germline V gene encodes CDR1 MNHNS and CDR2 SASEGT. V was shortened by 7 bases and J by 1 base, with 13 bases between the two germline ends. Here the CDR3 reads CASTPGAANTEAFF. In DNA form, the CDR3 reads TGTGCCAGCACTCCGGGGGCGGCGAACACTGAAGCTTTCTTT.

This chain links TRBV2 with TRBJ1-1; D is ambiguous. Germline CDR1 SNHLY, CDR2 FYNNEI. This CDR3 comprises 13 residues. V lost 6 bases and J lost 4, with 12 bases in between. The chain's CDR3 is CASRIGTRTEAFF. CDR3 in DNA: TGTGCCAGCAGGATAGGCACTCGCACTGAAGCTTTCTTT.

The V call is TRBV7-8, the J call TRBJ1-5; tentatively, D is TRBD1 (5 bases). Germline lookup yields CDR1 SGHVS and CDR2 FQNEAQ. V lost 0 bases to trimming and J lost 3 bases, with 15 bases between them. This CDR3 is built from 17 residues. The CDR3 sequence is CASSLAPLRGANQPQHF. The CDR3 DNA reads as TGTGCCAGCAGCTTAGCACCCCTTCGAGGGGCCAATCAGCCCCAGCATTTT. Complete variable domain (other parts from reference TRBV7-8 and TRBJ1-5): GAGVSQSPRYKVAKRGQDVALRCDPISGHVSLFWYQQALGQGPEFLTYFQNEAQLDKSGLPSDRFFAERPEGSVSTLKIQRTQQEDSAVYLCASSLAPLRGANQPQHFGDGTRLSIL.

This clonotype was counted ten times or more. The V and J genes are TRBV29-1 and TRBJ1-2; D possibly corresponds to TRBD1 (6 bases). Trimming stripped 2 bases from V and 6 bases from J, with 13 bases between. The germline CDR1 and CDR2 sequences are SQVTM and ANQGSEA. This CDR3 has 13 residues. The CDR3 nucleotides are TGCAGCGTTGAAAGAACAGGGTGGAATGGCTACACCTTC. This sequence encodes CSVERTGWNGYTF.

The V gene is TRBV12-3 or TRBV12-4, the J gene TRBJ1-2; TRBD1 matches 12 bases. This CDR3 spans 15 amino acids. V lost 6 bases, J lost 8 bases, and 10 bases stayed unmatched. CDR3 region: CASSPPGQGARGYTF. CDR3 coding DNA: TGTGCCAGCAGCCCTCCGGGACAGGGGGCACGAGGCTACACCTTC.

Remarks on this clonotype: This could be a read error, since a much larger clone is one nucleotide away. This chain joins TRBV29-1 and TRBJ1-2; the match to TRBD1 covers 9 bases. The CDR3 sequence is 14 residues long. The V gene's germline CDR1 is SQVTM and CDR2 ANQGSEA. Trimming cost V 6 bases and J 5 bases; bases outside gene matches: 10. The CDR3 region is CSVGTGNYAYGYTF. DNA of the CDR3: TGCAGCGTGGGGACAGGGAATTACGCTTATGGCTACACCTTC.

This clonotype has ten or more counts. The chain recombines TRBV11-3 with TRBJ1-1; 7 bases are shared with TRBD1. Germline CDR1 SGHNT, CDR2 YENEEA. The CDR3 extends over 15 amino acids. V lost 5 bases and J lost 5; bases outside the gene matches: 11. In DNA, the CDR3 is TGTGCCAGCAGCAGTGGACAGGATCTTTGGACTGAAGCTTTCTTT. Translated, it gives CASSSGQDLWTEAFF.

This clonotype was seen only a few times. This rearrangement joins TRBV20-1 to TRBJ1-6, with D perhaps matching TRBD1 (6 bases). Germline-derived CDR1 and CDR2 are DFQATT and SNEGSKA (reference sequence). Trimming pared 3 bases from V and 9 bases from J, leaving 21 bases between. The CDR3 consists of 16 residues. CDR3 DNA sequence: TGCAGTGCTAGCGACCCAAGTCAGGGGAGGAGTTCACCCCTCCACTTT. Translation: CSASDPSQGRSSPLHF.

In its sample, this clonotype was seen many times. The rearrangement links TRBV6-2 or TRBV6-3 to TRBJ1-6; 8 bases line up with TRBD1. Germline lookup yields CDR1 MNHEY and CDR2 SVGEGT. The CDR3 is 18 residues long. Trimming at V came to 6 bases and at J to 8 bases, leaving 18 bases not matched to a gene. For the CDR3, the DNA is TGTGCCAGCAGCCCCGGGCTAAACAGGGGGTCGTTGGATTCACCCCTCCACTTT. This codes for CASSPGLNRGSLDSPLHF.

This clonotype appeared a few times. The rearrangement joins TRBV5-1 to TRBJ1-4; 10 bases match TRBD1. J lost 7 bases, V lost 3 bases, and 9 bases had no gene match. The CDR3 covers 16 residues. Germline values: CDR1 SGHRS, CDR2 YFSETQ. In nucleotides, the CDR3 is TGCGCCAGCAGCTCAGGACCGGGACAGGGGATTGAAAAACTGTTTTTT. It is translated as CASSSGPGQGIEKLFF. The variable domain in full, completed from reference TRBV5-1 and TRBJ1-4, reads KAGVTQTPRYLIKTRGQQVTLSCSPISGHRSVSWYQQTPGQGLQFLFEYFSETQRNKGNFPGRFSGRQFSNSRSEMNVSTLELGDSALYLCASSSGPGQGIEKLFFGSGTQLSVL.

The sample holds many counts of this clonotype. The genes are TRBV24-1 and TRBJ1-5; D is unresolved. V lost 5 bases and J lost 7, with 11 bases in between. CDR3 length: 13 amino acids. CDR1 and CDR2 from the germline V gene are KGHDR and SFDVKD. In DNA form, the CDR3 reads TGTGCCACCAGTGTCGGGGTCCGGCAGCCCCAGCATTTT. This translates into CATSVGVRQPQHF.

This clonotype has at least ten counts. The chain combines TRBV6-5 with TRBJ2-7; D is unclear. CDR1 and CDR2 from the germline V gene are MNHEY and SVGAGI. This CDR3 is 13 amino acids long. V shed 2 bases and J shed 7 bases, with 12 bases lying between them. CDR3 in DNA: TGTGCCAGCAGTTACCACCCGGGTAAAGAGCAGTACTTC. Amino acids: CASSYHPGKEQYF.

The chain has TRBV5-1 and TRBJ2-5; 7 bases line up with TRBD2. CDR1 is SGHRS, CDR2 YFSETQ, per germline. CDR3 length: 16 residues. The trim removed 0 bases at V and 3 bases at J, leaving 8 bases unmatched. In DNA form, the CDR3 reads TGCGCCAGCAGCTTGGTAATTCGCGGGGGTGAAGAGACCCAGTACTTC. Translated, it gives CASSLVIRGGEETQYF.

This clonotype appeared many times. This sequence joins TRBV4-1 and TRBJ1-2; the D is unclear. The CDR3 totals 14 residues. V was clipped by 1 base and J by 8 bases, with 14 bases between them. The V gene's germline CDR1 is MGHRA and CDR2 YSYEKL. The CDR3 region is CASSQVGLPGGYTF. The CDR3 DNA sequence: TGCGCCAGCAGCCAAGTGGGCTTACCGGGGGGCTACACCTTC.

This clonotype appeared many times. This rearrangement joins TRBV7-3 to TRBJ1-2, with TRBD1 as a possible D gene (5 bases). Germline V gene sequence: CDR1 SGHTA, CDR2 FQGTGA. CDR3 length equals 14 residues. The V and J ends lost 2 bases and 4 bases respectively, with 11 bases between them. The CDR3 sequence is CASSLGTDFYGYTF. In DNA form, the CDR3 reads TGTGCCAGCAGCTTAGGGACTGACTTCTATGGCTACACCTTC.

This clonotype was recorded at least ten times. V and J are TRBV20-1 and TRBJ2-5; no clear D gene. V was clipped by 3 bases and J by 3 bases, with 14 bases between them. The CDR3 is 14 residues long. Germline CDR1 DFQATT, CDR2 SNEGSKA (reference sequence). CDR3 nucleotides: TGCAGTGCTAGCCCTCCGACCGGCGAAGAGACCCAGTACTTC. This translates into CSASPPTGEETQYF.

This clonotype has at least ten counts. The genes are TRBV20-1 and TRBJ1-2; TRBD1 might be the D (5 bases). V was trimmed by 3 bases and J by 6 bases, leaving 11 bases between them. Germline V lookup: CDR1 DFQATT, CDR2 SNEGSKA (reference sequence). This CDR3 has 12 residues. The CDR3 region has the DNA TGCAGTGCTAGTAAGGGAGGGGATGGCTACACCTTC. This translates into CSASKGGDGYTF.

The chain links TRBV4-1 to TRBJ2-7, with no clear D. The CDR3 runs to 12 residues. Germline loops: CDR1 MGHRA, CDR2 YSYEKL. V gave up 0 bases and J gave up 2 bases, with 2 bases separating them. CDR3 in amino acids: CASSQETYEQYF. The DNA for the CDR3 is TGCGCCAGCAGCCAAGAGACCTACGAGCAGTACTTC.